This T cell receptor (beta chain) was sequenced during a study of T-cell reconstitution after alpha-beta-depleted transplantation in children (dated by TCRdb to 2015 to 2016). Study-level background: Using TCR repertoire profiling, the study quantitatively followed how T-cell immune reconstitution unfolded in children after TCRalphabeta/CD19-depleted allogeneic hematopoietic cell transplantation. The paper as a whole reports these results and caveats: Over subsequent months, a decline in hyperexpanded clone frequencies was noted, and after one year, T-cell counts and TCRbeta diversity were mostly ascribed to newly produced T cells. The apparently early alphabetaT-cell count recovery about two months after transplant was reportedly dependent on only several hundred rapidly expanded clones derived from non-depleted graft cells. In some patients, high TCRbeta diversity at day 60 was attributed to recipient T cells and intrathymic progenitors that had survived conditioning.

What this sample's treatment or condition label stands for: allogeneic hematopoietic cell transplantation with graft depleted of TCRalphabeta T cells and CD19 B cells. The children who served as transplant recipients had been given grafts of TCRalphabeta/CD19-depleted allogeneic hematopoietic cells. The germline V end is reduced by 5 bases and the J end by 4 bases; junction bases left unmatched: 16. CDR1 MGHDK and CDR2 SYGVNS were looked up in the germline V gene. Including cysteine and phenylalanine, the CDR3 has 17 amino acids. Just the 51-base CDR3 DNA is kept, in frame starting at base 1. This clonotype showed up just a few times. It lacks a known antigen. The input lacks base qualities; no much larger clone sits a single base away. The library came from PCR. The instrument given in TCRdb is Illumina HiSeq 2500. TCR libraries were prepared with molecular barcoding, using unique molecular identifiers to normalize TCRbeta repertoire quantification. TCRdb reanalyzed the raw reads on its own, using fastp at Q25 for trimming and MiXCR for clone calling, and kept in-frame beta chains. All rows with the same CDR3 protein become a single entry with the most common DNA and genes. The sample profile shows 450,000 to 550,000 distinct CDR3 sequences; over 9.5% of them were found once. Of the sample, about 14% is held by the ten largest clones.

The chain joins TRBV25-1 to TRBJ1-2; 7 junctional bases match TRBD1. Specimen: PBMCs, mostly from graft donor cells, collected 180 days after TCRalphabeta/CD19-depleted stem cell transplant. The TCR comes from a female patient aged 2 to 10 who had a stem cell transplant for aplastic anemia, so the T cells may come from the graft donor. The CDR3 protein is CASSSDFRQGLPYGYTF. The DNA is as follows: TGTGCCAGCAGTTCGGATTTCCGACAGGGCCTTCCCTATGGCTACACCTTC.